What follows are 25 T cell receptor beta chains derived from one specimen sequenced in a study of OX40 agonist ivuxolimab in advanced cancers. The table came from immunoSEQ multiplex PCR; TCRdb's copy has only in-frame clones and leaves some out. Altogether 60,000 to 85,000 clones are present, about 80% being singletons, with the ten largest covering approximately 1.4%. Sequences were derived from CD4+ or CD8+ T cells sorted from blood, sampled in a trial of the OX40 agonist ivuxolimab. These receptors were collected from an adult with an advanced solid tumor such as melanoma, head and neck, liver or kidney cancer.

J is TRBJ2-7 and V is TRBV6-1; tentatively, D is TRBD2 (5 bases). CDR1 is MNHNS, CDR2 SASEGT, per germline. The V gene lost 2 bases and the J gene lost 6 bases, with 17 bases spanning the gap. The CDR3 covers 15 residues. The CDR3 sequence: CASSESVVRGLEQYF. CDR3 DNA: TGTGCCAGCAGTGAATCCGTGGTTCGAGGGCTCGAGCAGTACTTC.

In this sample, this clone turned up a few times. Other DNA sequences from this sample encode an identical CDR3 as well. The rearrangement uses TRBV7-2 and TRBJ2-7; the D is unclear. Germline V lookup: CDR1 SGHTA, CDR2 FQGNSA. Trimming removed 3 bases at V and 0 bases at J, with 9 bases between. The CDR3 runs 14 residues. This CDR3 is CASSFSPSSYEQYF. The CDR3 coding sequence is TGTGCCAGCAGCTTCTCCCCCAGCTCCTACGAGCAGTACTTC.

The CDR3 nucleotides read TGTGCCATCAGTGACGGGCCAGGGGGCCGGGAGACCCAGTACTTC. It codes for CAISDGPGGRETQYF. V gene TRBV10-3 combines with J gene TRBJ2-5; 8 bases are shared with TRBD1. The CDR3 is 15 residues long. CDR1 and CDR2 from the germline V gene are ENHRY and SYGVKD. Germline trimming cut 3 bases from V and 5 bases from J; bases unmatched to any gene: 8.

J is TRBJ2-7 and V is TRBV11-3; no reliable D call. The CDR3 totals 13 residues. V dropped 5 bases and J dropped 3 bases, with 11 bases sitting between them. Germline CDR1 SGHNT, CDR2 YENEEA. The CDR3 loop reads CASSPRWRYEQYF. The CDR3 nucleotides are TGTGCCAGCAGCCCCAGGTGGCGCTACGAGCAGTACTTC.

The V gene is TRBV6-1, the J gene TRBJ1-5; 7 positions match TRBD1. The V and J ends lost 5 bases and 4 bases, in that order; junction bases with no gene match: 5. This CDR3 is built from 14 residues. Germline values: CDR1 MNHNS, CDR2 SASEGT. The CDR3 DNA reads as TGTGCCAGCAGTTTAACAGGGGCGAATCAGCCCCAGCATTTT. It encodes CASSLTGANQPQHF.

This clone was observed a single time. V and J are TRBV4-2 and TRBJ2-5; no reliable D call. The V end lost 0 bases, the J end lost 3 bases, and 2 bases lay between the germline ends. Germline-derived CDR1 and CDR2 are LGHNA and YNFKEQ. CDR3 length: 12 amino acids. The CDR3 sequence is CASSQEKETQYF. CDR3 DNA: TGTGCCAGCAGCCAAGAGAAAGAGACCCAGTACTTC.

V is TRBV4-2 and J is TRBJ1-4; D is ambiguous. The V gene's germline CDR1 is LGHNA and CDR2 YNFKEQ. Trimming left V 0 bases short and J 8 bases short, with 10 bases between. The CDR3 is 14 residues long. This CDR3 is CASSQENWVEKLFF. In DNA form, the CDR3 reads TGTGCCAGCAGCCAAGAAAATTGGGTAGAAAAACTGTTTTTT.

V is TRBV19 and J is TRBJ1-6; D is unclear. Trimming cost V 4 bases and J 8 bases, with 21 bases left between them. The CDR3 is 17 residues long. Germline CDR1 is LNHDA and CDR2 is SQIVND (reference sequence). The CDR3 loop reads CASSNPKAGLGHSPLHF. In nucleotides, the CDR3 is TGTGCCAGTAGTAACCCGAAGGCAGGCCTCGGCCATTCACCCCTCCACTTT.

This clone was picked up one time. This chain links TRBV5-6 with TRBJ1-4, with no clear D. The V end lost 2 bases, the J end lost 3 bases, and 8 bases lay between the germline ends. The germline V gene has CDR1 SGHDT and CDR2 YYEEEE. The CDR3 contains 14 residues. The CDR3 DNA sequence: TGTGCCAGCAGCTTCAAGGTCTCTAATGAAAAACTGTTTTTT. It specifies CASSFKVSNEKLFF.

The rearrangement joins TRBV6-1 to TRBJ1-1; tentatively, D is TRBD1 (5 bases). There are 14 residues in the CDR3. Germline V gene lookup returns CDR1 MNHNS and CDR2 SASEGT. Between the trimmed V and J ends, which lost 9 bases and 2 bases, there was a span of 16 bases. The CDR3 sequence: CASVLGVSNTEAFF. In DNA form, the CDR3 reads TGTGCCAGTGTGCTAGGGGTCTCCAACACTGAAGCTTTCTTT.

The chain joins TRBV10-3 to TRBJ1-5; unclear D gene. Trimming stripped 3 bases from V and 2 bases from J, with 2 bases between. This CDR3 has 12 amino acids. Germline assignment: CDR1 ENHRY and CDR2 SYGVKD. The CDR3 loop reads CAISEGNQPQHF. The CDR3 DNA reads TGTGCCATCAGTGAAGGCAATCAGCCCCAGCATTTT.

The chain recombines TRBV29-1 with TRBJ1-5; a weak D match, TRBD1 (5 bases). Germline V gene data show CDR1 as SQVTM and CDR2 as ANQGSEA. This CDR3 is built from 14 residues. Trimming took 6 bases from V and 1 from J, leaving 13 bases between them. The CDR3 is CSVPGTESNQPQHF. The CDR3 nucleotides are TGCAGCGTCCCCGGGACCGAGAGCAATCAGCCCCAGCATTTT.

The chain joins TRBV6-1 to TRBJ2-1; D possibly matches TRBD1 or TRBD2 (5 bases each). Germline values: CDR1 MNHNS, CDR2 SASEGT. V lost 8 bases, J lost 2 bases, and 13 bases lay in between. The CDR3 spans 14 residues. The DNA for the CDR3 is TGTGCCAGCTGTGTCGGGGCGACCTACAATGAGCAGTTCTTC. Translating gives CASCVGATYNEQFF.

The chain has TRBV4-1 and TRBJ1-2; D not certain. Germline assignment: CDR1 MGHRA and CDR2 YSYEKL. The CDR3 covers 21 residues. V was cut by 6 bases and J by 3 bases, with 35 bases left in between. The CDR3 loop reads CASRPRSGQDPNPANYYGYTF. The CDR3, as DNA: TGCGCCAGCAGGCCAAGATCAGGTCAGGACCCCAACCCGGCTAACTACTATGGCTACACCTTC.

The rearrangement joins TRBV14 to TRBJ1-6; 10 bases line up with TRBD1. The CDR3 is 14 residues long. J was trimmed by 10 bases and V by 6 bases; bases with no gene match: 6. Germline V lookup: CDR1 SGHDN, CDR2 FVKESK. The CDR3 bases are TGTGCCAGCAGTTGGGACAGGGGCGGCTCACCCCTCCACTTT. It encodes CASSWDRGGSPLHF. The full variable domain, rest sourced from reference TRBV14 and TRBJ1-6, is EAGVTQFPSHSVIEKGQTVTLRCDPISGHDNLYWYRRVMGKEIKFLLHFVKESKQDESGMPNNRFLAERTGGTYSTLKVQPAELEDSGVYFCASSWDRGGSPLHFGNGTRLTVT.

The rearrangement links TRBV19 to TRBJ1-3, with 7 bases matching TRBD1. The germline V gene has CDR1 LNHDA and CDR2 SQIVND (reference sequence). The CDR3 sequence is 19 residues long. The trim removed 6 bases at V and 0 bases at J, leaving 17 bases unmatched. CDR3 DNA sequence: TGTGCCAGTAGAAGACAGGGATGGGCCGCGGGGAGCTCTGGAAACACCATATATTTT. As protein: CASRRQGWAAGSSGNTIYF.

The chain uses TRBV27 and TRBJ2-5; no clear D. The germline gives CDR1 MNHEY, CDR2 SMNVEV (reference sequence). Trimming pared 0 bases from V and 2 bases from J, leaving 7 bases between. The CDR3 covers 14 residues. Here the CDR3 reads CASSLSLTQETQYF. In nucleotides, the CDR3 is TGTGCCAGCAGTTTATCGCTGACTCAAGAGACCCAGTACTTC.

This chain connects TRBV5-1 to TRBJ1-4; 7 positions agree with TRBD1. J was trimmed by 3 bases and V by 1 base; bases with no gene match: 6. Looked up from germline, CDR1 is SGHRS and CDR2 is YFSETQ. The length of the CDR3 is 16 residues. The CDR3: CASSLSRQGSNEKLFF. The CDR3 DNA reads TGCGCCAGCAGCTTGTCCCGACAGGGATCTAATGAAAAACTGTTTTTT.

This chain links TRBV5-1 with TRBJ2-3, with D possibly matching TRBD2 (5 bases). Between the trimmed V and J ends, which lost 1 base and 6 bases, there was a span of 12 bases. Germline assignment: CDR1 SGHRS and CDR2 YFSETQ. This CDR3 has 14 amino acids. In DNA form, the CDR3 reads TGCGCCAGCAGCTTGAGGTTTGGGGAGGATACGCAGTATTTT. Translating gives CASSLRFGEDTQYF.

The gene calls are TRBV11-3 and TRBJ2-3, with D tentatively TRBD1 or TRBD2 (5 bases each). V was shortened by 1 base and J by 6 bases, with 11 bases between the two germline ends. CDR3 size: 14 residues. Germline V gives CDR1 SGHNT, CDR2 YENEEA. The DNA for the CDR3 is TGTGCCAGCAGCTTAGGGGACCAGCGGGATACGCAGTATTTT. Translation: CASSLGDQRDTQYF.

The chain has TRBV27 and TRBJ1-4, with a tentative D call TRBD1 (5 bases). The CDR3 length is 14 residues. CDR1 MNHEY and CDR2 SMNVEV come from the germline V gene (reference sequence). The germline V and J ends were trimmed by 3 bases and 7 bases, with 12 bases remaining between them. The CDR3 coding sequence is TGTGCCAGCAGTTTGGCGGGGCCGGCTGAAAAACTGTTTTTT. This gives the protein CASSLAGPAEKLFF.

This rearrangement joins TRBV5-1 to TRBJ2-3, with D perhaps being TRBD1 or TRBD2 (7 bases each). Trimming stripped 4 bases from V and 5 bases from J, with 20 bases between. In germline, CDR1 is SGHRS, CDR2 YFSETQ. The CDR3 runs to 16 residues. The CDR3: CASSLDQGGPGDTQYF. The CDR3 coding sequence is TGCGCCAGCAGCCTTGATCAGGGGGGGCCTGGAGATACGCAGTATTTT.

A few counts support this clone. The chain joins TRBV5-6 to TRBJ2-2, with a tentative D call TRBD1 (5 bases). The germline gives CDR1 SGHDT, CDR2 YYEEEE. V was cut by 1 base and J by 2 bases, with 9 bases left in between. This CDR3 has 15 amino acids. CDR3 region: CASSLMTANTGELFF. The CDR3, as DNA: TGTGCCAGCAGCTTGATGACAGCTAACACCGGGGAGCTGTTTTTT.

The CDR3 nucleotides are TGTGCCAGCAGCTTAGACAGAAACATTCAGTACTTC. It codes for CASSLDRNIQYF. This chain connects TRBV11-2 to TRBJ2-4; unclear D gene. Per the germline V gene, CDR1 is SGHAT and CDR2 is FQNNGV. Deletions cut 0 bases from V and 6 bases from J, with 3 bases between. The CDR3 length is 12 residues.

The chain combines TRBV28 with TRBJ1-2; TRBD1 agrees at 7 bases. Trimming removed 6 bases from V and 0 bases from J; junction bases left unmatched: 7. The germline V gene has CDR1 MDHEN and CDR2 SYDVKM. The CDR3 spans 15 residues. CDR3 in amino acids: CASSITGVANYGYTF. The CDR3, as DNA: TGTGCCAGCAGCATAACAGGGGTGGCTAACTATGGCTACACCTTC.